A single sample is the source of the 26 T cell receptor beta chains below, sequenced in a study of cytomegalovirus exposure and HLA in healthy donors. 60 Vbeta and 13 Jbeta primers were used in PCR. Some clones are missing from TCRdb's copy, which holds only in-frame ones; the method was immunoSEQ multiplex PCR. The data show about 130,000 clones, about 11% seen once. Sequenced material: PBMCs. All receptors come from a young woman in good health and CMV-seropositive.

The rearrangement links TRBV4-1 to TRBJ2-2; the match to TRBD2 covers 7 bases. CDR3 length: 16 residues. The V gene end was trimmed by 3 bases and the J gene end by 6 bases; junction bases not matched to a gene: 10. Germline V CDR1 and CDR2: MGHRA, YSYEKL. CDR3 loop: CASSHTVAGPAGELFF. The CDR3 nucleotides read TGCGCCAGCAGCCACACAGTAGCGGGCCCAGCCGGGGAGCTGTTTTTT.

The rearrangement joins TRBV30 to TRBJ2-3, with TRBD2 identical over 15 bases. Germline-derived CDR1 and CDR2 are GTSNPN and SVGIG (reference sequence). The CDR3 covers 17 residues. V lost 0 bases to trimming and J lost 9 bases; unmatched junction nucleotides: 10. The CDR3 protein is CAWSVHSGLAGGGTQYF. CDR3 sequence (DNA): TGTGCCTGGAGTGTACACTCGGGACTAGCGGGAGGCGGCACGCAGTATTTT.

The genes are TRBV7-9 and TRBJ2-1; 12 bases align to TRBD2. The CDR3 is 14 amino acids. Germline loops: CDR1 SEHNR, CDR2 FQNEAQ (reference sequence). The V gene end was trimmed by 7 bases and the J gene end by 10 bases; junction bases not matched to a gene: 8. CDR3 sequence reads: CASTGLAGRGEQFF. CDR3 nucleotides: TGTGCCAGCACCGGACTAGCGGGGCGGGGGGAGCAGTTCTTC. Looking up the rest from reference TRBV7-9 and TRBJ2-1 gives the full variable domain: DTGVSQNPRHKITKRGQNVTFRCDPISEHNRLYWYRQTLGQGPEFLTYFQNEAQLEKSRLLSDRFSAERPKGSFSTLEIQRTEQGDSAMYLCASTGLAGRGEQFFGPGTRLTVL.

DNA for the CDR3: TGCGCCAGCAGCCCGACAGGGGTGACTCCCTATGGCTACACCTTC. Translation: CASSPTGVTPYGYTF. The chain recombines TRBV5-1 with TRBJ1-2; 8 nucleotides match TRBD1. The ends lost 4 bases at V and 4 bases at J; junction bases unmatched: 9. Looked up from germline, CDR1 is SGHRS and CDR2 is YFSETQ. This CDR3 comprises 15 residues.

Worth noting for this clone: It is likely a read error, because the conserved phenylalanine at the end of the CDR3 is missing. The CDR3 loop reads CASGLMVDTEAFS. The CDR3 DNA reads TGTGCTAGTGGTTTGATGGTCGACACTGAAGCTTTCTCT. The gene calls are TRBV12-5 and TRBJ1-1; the D is unclear. V shed 2 bases and J shed 3 bases, with 7 bases lying between them. Germline CDR1 reads LGHNT; CDR2 reads FRNRAP. This CDR3 contains 13 residues.

This clone was recorded a few times. V and J are TRBV7-9 and TRBJ2-6, with D possibly TRBD1 on 5 matching bases. V lost 0 bases and J lost 0, with 9 bases in between. The germline CDR1 and CDR2 sequences are SEHNR and FQNEAQ (reference sequence). The CDR3 is 17 amino acids. This CDR3 is CASSLADSDSGANVLTF. CDR3 DNA: TGTGCCAGCAGCTTAGCAGACAGTGACTCTGGGGCCAACGTCCTGACTTTC.

This sequence joins TRBV7-9 and TRBJ1-2; the match to TRBD1 covers 7 bases. Germline values: CDR1 SEHNR, CDR2 FQNEAQ (reference sequence). V was clipped by 6 bases and J by 6 bases; unmatched bases: 7. The CDR3 is 13 residues long. The CDR3 sequence: CASRVTGDNGYTF. As DNA, the CDR3 is TGTGCCAGCAGAGTTACAGGGGATAATGGCTACACCTTC. Looking up the rest from reference TRBV7-9 and TRBJ1-2 gives the full variable domain: DTGVSQNPRHKITKRGQNVTFRCDPISEHNRLYWYRQTLGQGPEFLTYFQNEAQLEKSRLLSDRFSAERPKGSFSTLEIQRTEQGDSAMYLCASRVTGDNGYTFGSGTRLTVV.

The table lists this clone with a few counts. The chain carries TRBV2 and TRBJ1-2; the match to TRBD1 covers 7 bases. Trimming removed 5 bases from V and 0 bases from J; junction bases left unmatched: 3. Germline lookup yields CDR1 SNHLY and CDR2 FYNNEI. This CDR3 spans 14 amino acids. This chain's CDR3 is CASSRDRTNYGYTF. The CDR3 coding sequence is TGTGCCAGCAGTAGGGACAGAACTAACTATGGCTACACCTTC.

The rearrangement joins TRBV7-9 to TRBJ2-7; D perhaps matches TRBD1 (5 bases). Trimming removed 3 bases at V and 5 bases at J, with 11 bases between. Germline V gene sequence: CDR1 SEHNR, CDR2 FQNEAQ (reference sequence). The CDR3 runs to 13 residues. CDR3 in DNA: TGTGCCAGCAGCTTCCTTTTAGGGGACGAGCAGTACTTC. This translates into CASSFLLGDEQYF.

V gene TRBV19 combines with J gene TRBJ2-1; D is uncertain. V lost 8 bases, J lost 4 bases, and 15 bases lay in between. CDR1 LNHDA and CDR2 SQIVND come from the germline V gene (reference sequence). The CDR3 has 14 amino acids. This CDR3 is CASSPRSPYNEQFF. DNA for the CDR3: TGTGCCAGTTCCCCCCGGTCACCATACAATGAGCAGTTCTTC.

There are a few counts of this clone. J is TRBJ2-3 and V is TRBV6-1; a weak D match, TRBD1 (5 bases). The germline V gene encodes CDR1 MNHNS and CDR2 SASEGT. The CDR3 covers 13 residues. The V and J ends lost 5 bases and 1 base respectively, with 7 bases between them. The CDR3, as DNA: TGTGCCAGCAGTCAACAGGGCACAGATACGCAGTATTTT. Encoded protein: CASSQQGTDTQYF.

The rearrangement uses TRBV27 and TRBJ1-1; D is unclear. Germline-derived CDR1 and CDR2 are MNHEY and SMNVEV (reference sequence). The CDR3 loop spans 13 amino acids. Trimming pared 3 bases from V and 5 bases from J, leaving 10 bases between. CDR3 amino acids: CASSLRAWTEAFF. The CDR3, as DNA: TGTGCCAGCAGTTTGAGGGCGTGGACTGAAGCTTTCTTT.

The chain has TRBV11-3 and TRBJ2-7; 7 bases match TRBD1. The junction had 14 bases not matched to a gene; V was cut back by 6 bases and J by 3 bases. Germline assignment: CDR1 SGHNT and CDR2 YENEEA. This CDR3 is 16 amino acids long. CDR3 bases: TGTGCCAGCAGAGGGAGCCGGGACAGCAAACGCTACGAGCAGTACTTC. Translated: CASRGSRDSKRYEQYF.

This chain joins TRBV30 and TRBJ2-7; 8 bases align to TRBD1. This CDR3 has 15 residues. The junction had 6 bases not matched to a gene; V was cut back by 0 bases and J by 2 bases. Germline CDR1 is GTSNPN and CDR2 is SVGIG (reference sequence). The CDR3: CAWSVWGQETYEQYF. The CDR3 DNA sequence: TGTGCCTGGAGTGTATGGGGACAGGAGACCTACGAGCAGTACTTC.

The chain uses TRBV30 and TRBJ2-2; 14 positions match TRBD2. The CDR3 totals 18 residues. Trimming at V came to 3 bases and at J to 4 bases, leaving 10 bases not matched to a gene. Germline CDR1 is GTSNPN and CDR2 is SVGIG (reference sequence). This CDR3 is CAWSYGLAGGRSTGELFF. The CDR3 bases are TGTGCCTGGAGCTATGGACTAGCGGGAGGAAGGAGCACCGGGGAGCTGTTTTTT. Drawing the rest from reference TRBV30 and TRBJ2-2, the complete variable domain is SQTIHQWPATLVQPVGSPLSLECTVEGTSNPNLYWYRQAAGRGLQLLFYSVGIGQISSEVPQNLSASRPQDRQFILSSKKLLLSDSGFYLCAWSYGLAGGRSTGELFFGEGSRLTVL.

This clone was found a few times. The V call is TRBV11-1, the J call TRBJ1-4; 8 nucleotides line up with TRBD1. The germline V gene has CDR1 SGHAT and CDR2 FQDESV (reference sequence). V dropped 4 bases and J dropped 7; count of bases not matched to a gene: 5. The CDR3 length is 14 residues. The CDR3 here is CASSYGTGSEKLFF. The CDR3 DNA follows: TGTGCCAGCAGCTATGGGACAGGCTCTGAAAAACTGTTTTTT.

This chain uses TRBV19 with TRBJ1-1; D is unresolved. Germline CDR1 LNHDA, CDR2 SQIVND (reference sequence). Trimming pared 6 bases from V and 0 bases from J, leaving 17 bases between. This CDR3 contains 16 residues. DNA for the CDR3: TGTGCCAGTAGGCCCCTAGGCGGATATATGAACACTGAAGCTTTCTTT. Encoded protein: CASRPLGGYMNTEAFF. The full variable domain, completed using reference TRBV19 and TRBJ1-1, is DGGITQSPKYLFRKEGQNVTLSCEQNLNHDAMYWYRQDPGQGLRLIYYSQIVNDFQKGDIAEGYSVSREKKESFPLTVTSAQKNPTAFYLCASRPLGGYMNTEAFFGQGTRLTVV.

This clone has a handful of counts. The CDR3 reads CASRWTGRSTNEKLFF. Here the CDR3 DNA reads TGTGCCAGCAGGTGGACAGGCCGCTCAACTAATGAAAAACTGTTTTTT. The rearrangement uses TRBV28 and TRBJ1-4, with 7 positions matching TRBD1. The CDR3 contains 16 residues. Germline V gene lookup returns CDR1 MDHEN and CDR2 SYDVKM. The trim removed 6 bases at V and 0 bases at J, leaving 7 bases unmatched.

The V and J genes are TRBV6-1 and TRBJ2-7; TRBD2 is a possible D gene (5 bases). The CDR3 length is 11 residues. The V and J ends lost 5 bases and 5 bases respectively, with 7 bases between them. Germline values: CDR1 MNHNS, CDR2 SASEGT. The CDR3 spells CASSRADEQYF. The CDR3 region has the DNA TGTGCCAGCAGTCGAGCGGACGAGCAGTACTTC.

The V call is TRBV5-6, the J call TRBJ2-7; possibly TRBD1 for D (5 bases). V lost 0 bases to trimming and J lost 2 bases, with 6 bases between them. Per germline, CDR1 SGHDT and CDR2 YYEEEE. The CDR3 loop spans 13 amino acids. CDR3 region: CASSLDRTYEQYF. The CDR3 DNA follows: TGTGCCAGCAGCTTGGACAGGACCTACGAGCAGTACTTC.

V usage is TRBV7-2 and J usage is TRBJ2-5; D is ambiguous. V lost 1 base to trimming and J lost 5 bases, with 17 bases between them. The V gene's germline CDR1 is SGHTA and CDR2 FQGNSA. The CDR3 covers 16 residues. The DNA of the CDR3 is TGTGCCAGCAGCTTAGATCCGCCAAGCCTCAGGGAGACCCAGTACTTC. It yields the protein CASSLDPPSLRETQYF.

The chain is built from TRBV6-1 and TRBJ2-1; TRBD2 agrees at 9 bases. Unmatched junction bases numbered 9, after V lost 5 bases and J lost 7 bases. The length of the CDR3 is 15 residues. Looked up from germline, CDR1 is MNHNS and CDR2 is SASEGT. The CDR3 reads CASSPFSGSHNEQFF. Here the CDR3 DNA reads TGTGCCAGCAGTCCTTTTAGCGGGAGTCATAATGAGCAGTTCTTC.

The rearrangement links TRBV7-2 to TRBJ2-3; 12 positions agree with TRBD2. Trimming at V came to 0 bases and at J to 8 bases, leaving 9 bases not matched to a gene. Germline V gene data show CDR1 as SGHTA and CDR2 as FQGNSA. This CDR3 spans 17 amino acids. CDR3 nucleotides: TGTGCCAGCAGCTTAGCCGCTAGCGGGAGGGCCGGGGGTACGCAGTATTTT. It codes for CASSLAASGRAGGTQYF.

The V call is TRBV28, the J call TRBJ1-1; no clear D. The CDR3 has 13 amino acids. V was shortened by 4 bases and J by 0 bases, with 6 bases between the two germline ends. The V gene's germline CDR1 is MDHEN and CDR2 SYDVKM. CDR3 loop: CASSSILNTEAFF. Here the CDR3 DNA reads TGTGCCAGCAGTTCCATTTTGAACACTGAAGCTTTCTTT.

The rearrangement uses TRBV29-1 and TRBJ2-7; 8 bases align to TRBD2. Trimming took 4 bases from V and 4 from J; bases not matched to a gene: 9. The CDR3 consists of 14 residues. Germline CDR1 and CDR2: SQVTM and ANQGSEA. The CDR3 region is CSVGSGRSIYEQYF. DNA for the CDR3: TGCAGCGTTGGGAGCGGGAGAAGTATTTACGAGCAGTACTTC.

The CDR3 DNA follows: TGTGCCAGCAGTGATAGAAATGGGCAGGGAGGCCACGAGCAGTACTTC. It codes for CASSDRNGQGGHEQYF. The rearrangement uses TRBV2 and TRBJ2-7, with D maybe TRBD2 (6 bases). The germline V gene has CDR1 SNHLY and CDR2 FYNNEI. V shed 3 bases and J shed 5 bases, with 20 bases lying between them. The CDR3 loop spans 16 amino acids.